This TCR beta chain was recovered during a study of CD8 T cells in Susac syndrome. Germline CDR1 LNHNV, CDR2 YYDKDF (reference sequence). With 4 bases removed from V and 8 bases from J, the gap between germline ends came to 12 bases. CDR3 length equals 13 residues. With random hexamers, 0.5 to 1 ug RNA was reverse transcribed. TCRdb passed the immunoSEQ multiplex PCR reads through MiXCR, listing each CDR3 protein once. This table holds 80,000 or so distinct CDR3 sequences, approximately 96% found once. This chain joins TRBV15 and TRBJ1-5, with D unclear. The sequenced material came from CD8+ T cells from PBMCs. The sequence came from a human donor with Susac syndrome. For the CDR3, the DNA is TGTGCCACCAGCACCGGACGGTGGGAGCCCCAGCATTTT. Translating it yields CATSTGRWEPQHF.